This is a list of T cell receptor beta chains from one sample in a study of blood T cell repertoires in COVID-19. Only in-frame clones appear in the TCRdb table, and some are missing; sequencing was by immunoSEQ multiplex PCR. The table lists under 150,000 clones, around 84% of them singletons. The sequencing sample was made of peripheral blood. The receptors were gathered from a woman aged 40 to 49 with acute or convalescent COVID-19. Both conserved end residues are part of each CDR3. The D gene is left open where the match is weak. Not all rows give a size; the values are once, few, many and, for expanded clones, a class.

CASSLGTASEGPQHF,TGTGCCAGCAGCTTAGGGACGGCGTCCGAGGGGCCCCAGCATTTT,TRBJ1-5,.,.,TRBV7-2
CASSLGTVSNQPQHF,TGTGCCAGCAGCTTGGGGACAGTTAGCAATCAGCCCCAGCATTTT,TRBJ1-5,TRBD1,.,TRBV7-8
CASSFLPGQGKEDEQYF,TGTGCCAGCAGCTTCCTTCCGGGACAGGGGAAGGAAGACGAGCAGTACTTC,TRBJ2-7,TRBD1,.,TRBV7-9
CASSLVGDEQFF,TGTGCCAGCAGCTTAGTCGGGGATGAGCAGTTCTTC,TRBJ2-1,.,.,TRBV7-9
CASSPSPMGLESYEQYF,TGTGCCAGCTCACCCTCTCCAATGGGGCTTGAATCCTACGAGCAGTACTTC,TRBJ2-7,.,.,TRBV18
CASSVRQGTTEAFF,TGTGCCAGTAGTGTCCGACAGGGAACAACTGAAGCTTTCTTT,TRBJ1-1,TRBD1,.,TRBV19
CASSEGGTNQETQYF,TGTGCCAGCAGTGAAGGGGGGACAAACCAAGAGACCCAGTACTTC,TRBJ2-5,.,many,TRBV2
CASSRDRGSYNEQFF,TGTGCCAGCAGCCGGGACAGGGGCTCCTACAATGAGCAGTTCTTC,TRBJ2-1,TRBD1,.,TRBV11-3
CASKAGPNYGYTF,TGTGCCAGCAAGGCAGGCCCTAACTATGGCTACACCTTC,TRBJ1-2,.,.,TRBV27
CASSLAPRFHEQYF,TGTGCCAGCAGCTTGGCCCCTAGATTCCACGAGCAGTACTTC,TRBJ2-7,.,few,TRBV5-6
CASTLQGKNSPLHF,TGTGCCAGCACCCTTCAGGGGAAGAATTCACCCCTCCACTTT,TRBJ1-6,.,.,TRBV2
CASSPTPTGSSPLHF,TGTGCCAGCAGCCCGACCCCGACAGGAAGTTCACCCCTCCACTTT,TRBJ1-6,.,.,TRBV11-2
CASTRRVGFGEGYTF,TGTGCCAGTACCCGGCGGGTAGGCTTCGGTGAGGGCTACACCTTC,TRBJ1-2,.,.,TRBV19
CASSKGGVGASYTEAFF,TGTGCCAGCAGCAAAGGGGGGGTCGGGGCGTCGTACACTGAAGCTTTCTTT,TRBJ1-1,.,.,TRBV21-1
CATRGQHSYEQYF,TGTGCCACCCGGGGACAGCACTCCTACGAGCAGTACTTC,TRBJ2-7,TRBD1,.,TRBV27
CASSPRTANTGELFF,TGTGCCAGCAGCCCTCGGACAGCGAACACCGGGGAGCTGTTTTTT,TRBJ2-2,.,once,TRBV9
CSVLYQGFNYGYTF,TGCAGCGTGCTCTACCAGGGTTTCAACTATGGCTACACCTTC,TRBJ1-2,.,few,TRBV29-1
CASSLGGVSYEQYF,TGTGCCAGCAGCTTGGGAGGAGTCTCCTACGAGCAGTACTTC,TRBJ2-7,.,.,TRBV7-2
CASRGANQPQHF,TGTGCCAGCAGGGGGGCTAATCAGCCCCAGCATTTT,TRBJ1-5,.,.,TRBV6-6
CASNPDRYMNTEAFF,TGTGCCAGTAACCCAGACAGATACATGAACACTGAAGCTTTCTTT,TRBJ1-1,.,.,TRBV19
CASSLGQDVDTGELFF,TGCGCCAGCAGCCTCGGACAGGACGTTGACACCGGGGAGCTGTTTTTT,TRBJ2-2,TRBD1,.,TRBV5-1
CASRSKAGGPPGELFF,TGTGCCAGCAGGAGTAAAGCGGGGGGGCCTCCCGGGGAGCTGTTTTTT,TRBJ2-2,TRBD2,.,TRBV2
CSVEVGGGNYGYTF,TGCAGCGTTGAAGTTGGGGGCGGAAACTATGGCTACACCTTC,TRBJ1-2,.,.,TRBV29-1
CASTERELAVFYEQYF,TGTGCCAGCACCGAAAGGGAACTAGCGGTTTTCTACGAGCAGTACTTC,TRBJ2-7,TRBD2,once,TRBV2
CASSLGGSGNQPQHF,TGCGCCAGCAGCTTGGGAGGGTCTGGCAATCAGCCCCAGCATTTT,TRBJ1-5,.,.,TRBV5-1
CASSFPLNTEAFF,TGTGCCAGCAGTTTCCCTTTGAACACTGAAGCTTTCTTT,TRBJ1-1,.,.,TRBV12-3/TRBV12-4
CASSLHRDRGRSEAFF,TGTGCCAGCAGCTTACACCGGGACAGGGGGCGATCTGAAGCTTTCTTT,TRBJ1-1,TRBD1,.,TRBV7-9
CAYGQSSGNTIYF,TGTGCTTACGGACAGAGCTCTGGAAACACCATATATTTT,TRBJ1-3,.,.,TRBV6-5
CASSLDGGGTDTQYF,TGTGCCAGCAGCTTGGACGGGGGGGGCACAGATACGCAGTATTTT,TRBJ2-3,TRBD2,few,TRBV5-4
CASSSPAGAHQETQYF,TGTGCCAGCAGTTCCCCAGCGGGGGCCCACCAAGAGACCCAGTACTTC,TRBJ2-5,TRBD2,.,TRBV28
CASSGRDSLNTEAFF,TGTGCCAGCAGCGGGCGGGACAGCTTGAACACTGAAGCTTTCTTT,TRBJ1-1,TRBD1,.,TRBV7-9
CASSLRIANYGYTF,TGTGCCAGCAGCTTAAGAATAGCAAACTATGGCTACACCTTC,TRBJ1-2,.,.,TRBV13
CAWSARRGAGGYGYTF,TGTGCCTGGAGTGCCCGACGGGGGGCTGGGGGCTATGGCTACACCTTC,TRBJ1-2,.,.,TRBV30
CASSYGDRGDTEAFF,TGTGCCAGCAGTTATGGGGACAGGGGTGACACTGAAGCTTTCTTT,TRBJ1-1,TRBD1,.,TRBV6-5
CASLRQANQPQHF,TGTGCCAGCCTTCGACAGGCCAATCAGCCCCAGCATTTT,TRBJ1-5,.,.,TRBV6-5
CASSQASVEQYF,TGTGCCAGCAGCCAAGCGTCAGTCGAGCAGTACTTC,TRBJ2-7,.,.,TRBV3-1/TRBV3-2
CASSENYGDSTYEQYF,TGTGCCAGCAGTGAAAATTATGGGGACAGCACCTACGAGCAGTACTTC,TRBJ2-7,TRBD1,.,TRBV6-4
CASSLGQGSETQYF,TGTGCCAGCAGCTTAGGCCAGGGGTCAGAGACCCAGTACTTC,TRBJ2-5,.,few,TRBV13
CASSLHRGQGDEKLFF,TGTGCCAGCAGTTTACACCGCGGACAGGGGGATGAAAAACTGTTTTTT,TRBJ1-4,TRBD1,.,TRBV27
CASSSKGQGAGGANVLTF,TGCGCCAGCAGCTCAAAGGGCCAGGGGGCTGGAGGGGCCAACGTCCTGACTTTC,TRBJ2-6,TRBD1,once,TRBV4-3
CASSPTLRYSGNTIYF,TGTGCCAGCAGCCCAACCCTCCGCTACTCTGGAAACACCATATATTTT,TRBJ1-3,.,.,TRBV9
CASSRQGTEAFF,TGTGCCAGCAGCCGACAGGGGACTGAAGCTTTCTTT,TRBJ1-1,TRBD1,.,TRBV7-9